Sequencing of this TCR beta chain was carried out in a study of CD8 T cells in ankylosing spondylitis. Study findings and constraints: Researchers report that disease-linked clones proved CD8+ and relatively rare in peripheral blood.

MiXCR, run by TCRdb on the 5' RACE reads, gives a single entry per CDR3 protein. This sample has about 350,000 distinct CDR3 sequences; 20% to 25% occur once, and the top ten carry approximately 14%. As for this clonotype: The antigen remains unidentified.

The sequence was obtained from a male donor with ankylosing spondylitis or in good health (not recorded which). The specimen was blood, either unsorted or a sorted T cell fraction (not recorded which).

The CDR3 sequence: CASSEATGGAVDTQYF. CDR3 bases: TGTGCCAGCAGTGAAGCGACAGGGGGCGCGGTAGATACGCAGTATTTT. V gene TRBV2 combines with J gene TRBJ2-3, with TRBD1 identical over 10 bases. The V gene's germline CDR1 is SNHLY and CDR2 FYNNEI. The length of the CDR3 is 16 residues. V lost 0 bases to trimming and J lost 5 bases; unmatched junction nucleotides: 5.